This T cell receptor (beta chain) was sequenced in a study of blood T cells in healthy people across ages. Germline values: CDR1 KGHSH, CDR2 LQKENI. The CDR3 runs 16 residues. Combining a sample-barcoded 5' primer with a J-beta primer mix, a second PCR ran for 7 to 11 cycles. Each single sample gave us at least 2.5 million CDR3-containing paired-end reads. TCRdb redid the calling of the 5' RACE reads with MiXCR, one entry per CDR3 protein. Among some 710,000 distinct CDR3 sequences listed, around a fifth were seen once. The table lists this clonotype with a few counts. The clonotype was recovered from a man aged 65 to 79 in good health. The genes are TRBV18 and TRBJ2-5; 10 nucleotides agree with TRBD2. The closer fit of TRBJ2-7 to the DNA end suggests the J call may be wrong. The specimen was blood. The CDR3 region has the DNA TGTGCCAGCTCACTAGCGGGGGGCCCTGTCTCCTACGAGCAGTACTTC. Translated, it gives CASSLAGGPVSYEQYF.